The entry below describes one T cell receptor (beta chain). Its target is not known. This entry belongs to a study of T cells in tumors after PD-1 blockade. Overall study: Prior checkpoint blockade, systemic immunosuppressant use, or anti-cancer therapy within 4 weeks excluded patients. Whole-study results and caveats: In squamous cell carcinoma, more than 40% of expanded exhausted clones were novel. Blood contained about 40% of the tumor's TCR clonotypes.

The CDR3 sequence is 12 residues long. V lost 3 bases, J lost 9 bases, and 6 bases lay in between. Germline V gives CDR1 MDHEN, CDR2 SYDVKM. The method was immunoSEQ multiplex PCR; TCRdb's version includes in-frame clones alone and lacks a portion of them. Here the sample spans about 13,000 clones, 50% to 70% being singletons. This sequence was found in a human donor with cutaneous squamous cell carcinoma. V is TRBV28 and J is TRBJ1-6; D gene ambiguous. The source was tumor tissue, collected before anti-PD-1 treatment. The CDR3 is CASSFPLSPLHF. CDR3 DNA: TGTGCCAGCAGTTTCCCCCTTTCACCCCTCCACTTT.